This T cell receptor (beta chain) comes out of a study of CD8+CD57+ T cells in acquired aplastic anemia. Study in general: Sorted CD4+ plus CD8+ cells gave DNA averaging roughly 3.2 ug. As sequenced from healthy donors, CD4+ cells averaged roughly 10 million reads.

To note about this clonotype: No antigen is known for it.

The study profiled TCR beta VDJ and CDR3 using genomic DNA as template. MiXCR, run by TCRdb on the reads, gives a single entry per CDR3 protein. The sample consists of 150,000 to 200,000 distinct CDR3 sequences, about 64% of them appearing once. Study-wide points: About 27 shared CD8+ CDR3s appeared highly expressed within patients' immunodominant clones. Patients and healthy controls showed no significant CD8+ Simpson's diversity difference.

V was shortened by 3 bases and J by 2 bases, with 11 bases between the two germline ends. Germline V gene lookup returns CDR1 DFQATT and CDR2 SNEGSKA (reference sequence). The CDR3 covers 13 residues. V is TRBV20-1 and J is TRBJ2-7; tentatively, D is TRBD1 (6 bases). The sample was sorted CD4+, CD8+, or CD8+CD57+ T cells (not recorded which) from PBMCs. The clonotype was recovered from a human donor in good health. The CDR3 protein is CSASEDRTYEQYF. In nucleotides, the CDR3 is TGCAGTGCTAGCGAAGACAGGACCTACGAGCAGTACTTC.